This TCR beta chain was recorded in a study of CD4 T cells in relation to SARS-CoV-2 and coronaviruses. On the study more broadly: The HLA restriction of the shared crossreactive spike epitopes was mapped.

Germline loops: CDR1 LNHNV, CDR2 YYDKDF (reference sequence). The CDR3 covers 17 residues. The V end was cut by 0 bases, the J end by 3 bases, with 18 bases between. Sequenced by immunoSEQ multiplex PCR; TCRdb stores in-frame clones only, minus some. The table includes tens of thousands of clones, roughly 93% detected once. The unexposed donors gave CD4+ T cells in about 2011-2018, prior to COVID-19. Naive and memory CD4+ T cells came from enriched cryopreserved PBMCs. General observations from the study: In roughly 65% of donors, memory CD4+ clonotypes crossrecognized SARS-CoV-2 and at least one common cold coronavirus spike. According to naive versus memory sequencing, detected responses are memory recall, not newly primed.

A few counts support this clone. Its antigen is as yet unknown. The chain links TRBV15 to TRBJ2-7; D might be TRBD2 (6 bases). The TCR sequence derives from a human donor in good health. The sequencing sample was made of naive CD4+ T cells from PBMCs. Subset here: naive CD4+ T cells isolated by negative enrichment. The CDR3 bases are TGTGCCACCAGCAGAGATAGGGAGAGTAGCGGAAACTACGAGCAGTACTTC. Its translation: CATSRDRESSGNYEQYF. Complete variable domain (other parts from reference TRBV15 and TRBJ2-7): DAMVIQNPRYQVTQFGKPVTLSCSQTLNHNVMYWYQQKSSQAPKLLFHYYDKDFNNEADTPDNFQSRRPNTSFCFLDIRSPGLGDTAMYLCATSRDRESSGNYEQYFGPGTRLTVT.